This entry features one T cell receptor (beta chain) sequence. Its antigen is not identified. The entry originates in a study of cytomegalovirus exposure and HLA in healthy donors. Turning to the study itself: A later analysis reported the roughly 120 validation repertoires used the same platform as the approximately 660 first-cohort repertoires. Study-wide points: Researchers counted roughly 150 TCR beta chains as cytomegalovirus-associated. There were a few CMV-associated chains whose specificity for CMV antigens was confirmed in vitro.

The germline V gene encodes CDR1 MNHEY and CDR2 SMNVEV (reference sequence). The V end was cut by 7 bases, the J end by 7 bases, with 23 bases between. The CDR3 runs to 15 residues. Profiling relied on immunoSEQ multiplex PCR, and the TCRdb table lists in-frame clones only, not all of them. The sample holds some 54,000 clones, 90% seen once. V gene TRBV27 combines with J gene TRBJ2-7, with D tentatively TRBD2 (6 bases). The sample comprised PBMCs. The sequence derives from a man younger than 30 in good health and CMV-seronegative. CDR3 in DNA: TGTGCCAGCACCCTCTCGGGGGTCTCCCTTGGGGAGCAGTACTTC. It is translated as CASTLSGVSLGEQYF.